The 31 T cell receptor beta chains below all came from one sample that was sequenced in a study of regulatory T cells in long-lasting Graves disease. Arm-PCR with iRepertoire HTBI primers amplified the CDR3 regions for these TCR beta libraries. TCRdb redid the calling of the multiplex PCR reads with MiXCR, one entry per CDR3 protein. The table has hundreds of thousands of distinct CDR3 sequences, approximately 13% seen once. Time point reported: newly diagnosed GD, antithyroid drugs for less than 3 months. Scientists built the TCR library using RNA that was extracted from PBMCs. These data are also associated with another study on T cells in Graves' hyperthyroidism and ophthalmopathy.

Here the sequenced sample was peripheral blood mononuclear cells (PBMCs), taken at new diagnosis, from a patient treated with antithyroid drugs. These receptor sequences come from a man aged 25 to 40 with Graves disease.

The chain carries TRBV18 and TRBJ2-3; 7 bases agree with TRBD2. This CDR3 spans 16 amino acids. Germline V gives CDR1 KGHSH, CDR2 LQKENI. The ends lost 3 bases at V and 1 base at J; junction bases unmatched: 7. CDR3: CASSPPAGFGTDTQYF. The DNA for the CDR3 is TGTGCCAGCTCACCGCCAGCGGGGTTCGGCACAGATACGCAGTATTTT.

This clonotype was observed at least ten times. The chain uses TRBV12-3 or TRBV12-4 and TRBJ2-3; D remains unclear. Trimming took 6 bases from V and 2 from J, leaving 36 bases between them. This CDR3 contains 22 residues. CDR3 sequence (DNA): TGTGCCAGCAGCCCCGATGAGGCCCCGGAGAAGAGATCGGCAGTAACCACAGATACGCAGTATTTT. It translates to CASSPDEAPEKRSAVTTDTQYF.

Comment on this clonotype: This could be a read error, since a much larger clone is one nucleotide away. V and J are TRBV9 and TRBJ1-1; D is unclear. Germline V gene lookup returns CDR1 SGDLS and CDR2 YYNGEE. Deletions cut 3 bases from V and 1 base from J, with 4 bases between. This CDR3 contains 12 residues. CDR3: CASSGWNTEAFF. CDR3 bases: TGTGCCAGCAGCGGGTGGAACACTGAAGCTTTCTTT.

This clonotype showed up just a few times. The CDR3 sequence: CASSPRDRKETQYF. The CDR3 coding sequence is TGTGCCAGCAGCCCCCGGGACAGGAAAGAGACCCAGTACTTC. This chain uses TRBV7-6 with TRBJ2-5; 8 nucleotides match TRBD1. With V trimmed by 5 bases and J by 3 bases, 5 bases remained unmatched. This CDR3 region has 14 residues. The germline CDR1 and CDR2 sequences are SGHVS and FNYEAQ.

This clonotype appeared many times. The chain uses TRBV5-1 and TRBJ2-3, with 7 nucleotides matching TRBD2. This CDR3 spans 15 amino acids. Per germline, CDR1 SGHRS and CDR2 YFSETQ. V gave up 3 bases and J gave up 3 bases; unmatched junction bases: 7. CDR3 nucleotide sequence: TGCGCCAGCAGCTCCGGCGGGGGAAGGACAGATACGCAGTATTTT. The encoded protein is CASSSGGGRTDTQYF.

This clonotype was picked up a small number of times. The gene calls are TRBV10-1 and TRBJ1-5, with D perhaps matching TRBD1 (5 bases). The V and J ends lost 9 bases and 4 bases respectively, with 16 bases between them. The germline CDR1 and CDR2 sequences are WNHNN and SYGVQD (reference sequence). The CDR3 is 14 amino acids. The CDR3 is CARRRGARNQPQHF. As DNA, the CDR3 is TGCGCCAGACGCCGTGGGGCGCGGAATCAGCCCCAGCATTTT.

This clonotype was observed a handful of times. The DNA for the CDR3 is TGTGCCAGCAGCCCCCTACCCAGGGGGGCCAACGTCCTGACTTTC. As protein: CASSPLPRGANVLTF. The chain joins TRBV11-2 to TRBJ2-6; D remains ambiguous. The CDR3 has 15 amino acids. V gave up 5 bases and J gave up 4 bases, with 12 bases separating them. Germline assignment: CDR1 SGHAT and CDR2 FQNNGV.

A few counts support this clonotype. V is TRBV3-1 and J is TRBJ2-4, with D unresolved. In germline, CDR1 is LGHDT, CDR2 YNNKEL (reference sequence). This CDR3 has 15 amino acids. V was clipped by 0 bases and J by 3 bases, with 9 bases between them. The CDR3 loop is CASSQDRASKNIQYF. The CDR3 bases are TGTGCCAGCAGCCAAGATAGGGCCAGCAAAAACATTCAGTACTTC.

The chain carries TRBV14 and TRBJ2-2; 9 nucleotides line up with TRBD1. CDR3 size: 16 residues. The V gene's germline CDR1 is SGHDN and CDR2 FVKESK. After removal of 1 base from V and 5 bases from J, the junction contained 5 bases not matched to a gene. DNA of the CDR3: TGTGCCAGCAGCCAAGGCGGGACAGGGTTAACCGGGGAGCTGTTTTTT. It codes for CASSQGGTGLTGELFF.

This clonotype has a single count. V gene TRBV19 combines with J gene TRBJ2-7; 7 bases match TRBD2. The trim removed 4 bases at V and 5 bases at J, leaving 8 bases unmatched. This CDR3 has 14 amino acids. In germline, CDR1 is LNHDA, CDR2 SQIVND (reference sequence). In DNA, the CDR3 is TGTGCCAGTAGTACTCGGGACTATCGTGACGAGCAGTACTTC. This codes for CASSTRDYRDEQYF.

In this sample, this clonotype turned up many times. The genes are TRBV7-8 and TRBJ2-7; maybe TRBD2 (5 bases). This CDR3 comprises 15 residues. V was shortened by 5 bases and J by 2 bases, with 16 bases between the two germline ends. Per the germline V gene, CDR1 is SGHVS and CDR2 is FQNEAQ. CDR3 bases: TGTGCCAGCAGCACTTTCCCCAGGAGGACCTACGAGCAGTACTTC. Encoded protein: CASSTFPRRTYEQYF.

The J gene is TRBJ2-7, the V gene TRBV5-8; 12 bases agree with TRBD2. This CDR3 has 15 amino acids. Germline V gives CDR1 SGHTS, CDR2 YDEGEE. Unmatched junction bases numbered 3, after V lost 5 bases and J lost 0 bases. The CDR3 loop reads CASRRLAGDSYEQYF. CDR3 bases: TGTGCCAGCAGACGACTAGCGGGGGACTCCTACGAGCAGTACTTC. Combining the CDR3 with reference TRBV5-8 and TRBJ2-7 gives the whole variable domain EAGVTQSPTHLIKTRGQQATLRCSPISGHTSVYWYQQALGLGLQFLLWYDEGEERNRGNFPPRFSGRQFPNYSSELNVNALELEDSALYLCASRRLAGDSYEQYFGPGTRLTVT.

Ten or more counts support this clonotype. V is TRBV11-2 and J is TRBJ2-1; no clear D. Germline V gene sequence: CDR1 SGHAT, CDR2 FQNNGV. CDR3 size: 12 residues. V lost 4 bases and J 5 bases, leaving 6 bases between the germline ends. Here the CDR3 reads CASSSAHNEQFF. The CDR3 DNA reads as TGTGCCAGCAGCTCGGCCCACAATGAGCAGTTCTTC.

The chain recombines TRBV5-1 with TRBJ1-2; 7 nucleotides align to TRBD1. Trimming took 6 bases from V and 4 from J; bases not matched to a gene: 9. CDR3 length equals 14 residues. Germline lookup yields CDR1 SGHRS and CDR2 YFSETQ. The chain's CDR3 is CASKGQTRSYGYTF. CDR3 nucleotides: TGCGCCAGCAAGGGACAGACCCGGTCCTATGGCTACACCTTC.

This clonotype was counted many times. This sequence joins TRBV2 and TRBJ1-4; D gene unclear. Between the trimmed V and J ends, which lost 1 base and 8 bases, there was a span of 14 bases. This CDR3 comprises 15 residues. In germline, CDR1 is SNHLY, CDR2 FYNNEI. CDR3 bases: TGTGCCAGCAGTGAAGAGGGCTCGGGAGGGGAAAAACTGTTTTTT. Translating it yields CASSEEGSGGEKLFF.

In this sample, this clonotype turned up many times. V usage is TRBV10-3 and J usage is TRBJ2-1, with D unclear. The CDR3 loop spans 12 amino acids. Germline-derived CDR1 and CDR2 are ENHRY and SYGVKD. Trimming stripped 0 bases from V and 10 bases from J, with 7 bases between. This CDR3 reads CAISESGMEQFF. The CDR3 coding sequence is TGTGCCATCAGTGAGTCAGGGATGGAGCAGTTCTTC.

The chain combines TRBV20-1 with TRBJ2-2; no definite D call. V was shortened by 7 bases and J by 0 bases, with 9 bases between the two germline ends. The CDR3 covers 13 residues. Germline CDR1 reads DFQATT; CDR2 reads SNEGSKA (reference sequence). The CDR3 region is CSVKSSNTGELFF. As DNA, the CDR3 is TGCAGTGTAAAAAGTTCGAACACCGGGGAGCTGTTTTTT.

In its sample, this clonotype was seen many times. The chain employs TRBV10-3 and TRBJ2-7; TRBD1 might be the D (6 bases). V lost 0 bases, J lost 5 bases, and 8 bases lay in between. CDR1 is ENHRY and CDR2 is SYGVKD in the germline V gene. The CDR3 has 13 residues. The CDR3: CAISESGDNEQYF. In nucleotides, the CDR3 is TGTGCCATCAGTGAGTCGGGGGACAACGAGCAGTACTTC.

This clonotype has at least ten counts. The V and J genes are TRBV28 and TRBJ1-1; a possible D gene is TRBD1 (5 bases). V shed 6 bases and J shed 0 bases, with 5 bases lying between them. Looked up from germline, CDR1 is MDHEN and CDR2 is SYDVKM. This CDR3 is built from 12 residues. The CDR3 loop reads CASRTVNTEAFF. The CDR3 region has the DNA TGTGCCAGCAGGACAGTGAACACTGAAGCTTTCTTT.

This clonotype was picked up many times. This chain links TRBV27 with TRBJ2-5, with D perhaps TRBD1 or TRBD2 (5 bases each). Germline values: CDR1 MNHEY, CDR2 SMNVEV (reference sequence). The CDR3 runs to 14 residues. V was trimmed by 5 bases and J by 4 bases, leaving 14 bases between them. CDR3 DNA sequence: TGTGCCAGCAGTAACGGGGACCCCCGAGAGACCCAGTACTTC. This encodes CASSNGDPRETQYF.

The table lists this clonotype with many counts. This chain uses TRBV27 with TRBJ1-2; 11 bases line up with TRBD1. CDR3 length equals 15 residues. V was pared by 6 bases and J by 3 bases, with 6 bases of the junction left unmatched. From germline, CDR1 is MNHEY and CDR2 SMNVEV (reference sequence). CDR3 DNA: TGTGCCAGCAGATTGGGACAGGGGGGGTACTATGGCTACACCTTC. Encoded protein: CASRLGQGGYYGYTF.

In this sample, this clonotype turned up many times. The chain couples TRBV7-2 to TRBJ1-2, with 12 positions matching TRBD1. This CDR3 region has 17 residues. With 2 bases clipped from V and 2 bases from J, the junction kept 6 bases outside the gene matches. Germline CDR1 reads SGHTA; CDR2 reads FQGNSA. CDR3 bases: TGTGCCAGCAGCTTAACTACCGGGACAGGGGGCAACTATGGCTACACCTTC. Translating gives CASSLTTGTGGNYGYTF.

This clonotype was seen ten or more times. This sequence joins TRBV29-1 and TRBJ2-1, with D perhaps TRBD1 (6 bases). The ends were cut back, 0 bases at V and 6 bases at J, with 9 bases in the middle. CDR3 length: 13 residues. Germline CDR1 reads SQVTM; CDR2 reads ANQGSEA. The CDR3 here is CSVEEGQSNEQFF. As DNA, the CDR3 is TGCAGCGTTGAAGAAGGACAGTCCAATGAGCAGTTCTTC.

The genes are TRBV4-1 and TRBJ2-5; D is perhaps TRBD1 (6 bases). V dropped 1 base and J dropped 1 base, with 16 bases sitting between them. This CDR3 contains 17 residues. Germline values: CDR1 MGHRA, CDR2 YSYEKL. CDR3 in amino acids: CASSQGLGDTFQETQYF. The CDR3 DNA reads TGCGCCAGCAGCCAAGGTTTAGGGGACACCTTCCAAGAGACCCAGTACTTC.

This clonotype appeared many times. The CDR3 DNA sequence: TGTGCCAGCAGCCCCACTAGTACGGGAGATGGGGCCGGGGAGCTGTTTTTT. Its translation is CASSPTSTGDGAGELFF. The rearrangement joins TRBV4-2 to TRBJ2-2; TRBD2 might be the D (6 bases). The V end lost 4 bases, the J end lost 6 bases, and 21 bases lay between the germline ends. Germline CDR1 reads LGHNA; CDR2 reads YNFKEQ. The CDR3 contains 17 residues.

The sample holds a few counts of this clonotype. This chain uses TRBV24-1 with TRBJ1-3; TRBD1 is a possible D gene (5 bases). V was clipped by 4 bases and J by 0 bases, with 18 bases between them. Germline V CDR1 and CDR2: KGHDR, SFDVKD. The CDR3 is made up of 18 amino acids. The CDR3 loop is CATSERPGTVSSGNTIYF. CDR3 DNA sequence: TGTGCCACCAGTGAGAGACCCGGGACGGTATCCTCTGGAAACACCATATATTTT.

V gene TRBV7-9 combines with J gene TRBJ2-5; 7 nucleotides align to TRBD1. Per the germline V gene, CDR1 is SEHNR and CDR2 is FQNEAQ (reference sequence). The V segment lost 5 bases and the J segment 5 bases; nucleotides outside the gene matches: 5. The CDR3 is made up of 13 amino acids. The CDR3 bases are TGTGCCAGCAGCAGCACAGGGGAGGAGACCCAGTACTTC. Translation gives CASSSTGEETQYF. The full variable domain, rest sourced from reference TRBV7-9 and TRBJ2-5, is DTGVSQNPRHKITKRGQNVTFRCDPISEHNRLYWYRQTLGQGPEFLTYFQNEAQLEKSRLLSDRFSAERPKGSFSTLEIQRTEQGDSAMYLCASSSTGEETQYFGPGTRLLVL.

The V call is TRBV7-3, the J call TRBJ2-1; 7 bases align to TRBD2. CDR1 and CDR2 (germline): SGHTA, FQGTGA. This CDR3 contains 15 residues. After removal of 4 bases from V and 7 bases from J, the junction contained 10 bases not matched to a gene. In DNA, the CDR3 is TGTGCCAGCAGCTCGTGGGCGGGAGAGTCTAATGAGCAGTTCTTC. Encoded protein: CASSSWAGESNEQFF.

At least ten counts were recorded for this clonotype. A read error may account for a junction end that differs from germline. V gene TRBV29-1 combines with J gene TRBJ2-1; D uncertain. The CDR3 extends over 13 amino acids. From germline, CDR1 is SQVTM and CDR2 ANQGSEA. CDR3 sequence reads: CSVAGSSDRLSLF. The CDR3 DNA sequence: TGCAGCGTTGCTGGGTCATCGGATAGGCTCTCCCTCTTC.

This clonotype was detected many times. The V and J genes are TRBV7-2 and TRBJ2-1; perhaps TRBD2 as D (5 bases). V was shortened by 6 bases and J by 0 bases, with 12 bases between the two germline ends. This CDR3 contains 15 residues. CDR1 is SGHTA and CDR2 is FQGNSA in the germline V gene. CDR3 DNA sequence: TGTGCCAGCAGATGGACTCCGAGCTCCTACAATGAGCAGTTCTTC. Residues: CASRWTPSSYNEQFF.

Comment on this clonotype: One base away lies a much larger clone, so this may be a sequencing read error. The rearrangement joins TRBV12-3 or TRBV12-4 to TRBJ1-1; tentatively, D is TRBD1 (6 bases). CDR3 length: 17 residues. The DNA for the CDR3 is TGTGCCAGCAGAACTCTAACTTTCACAGGGTTAAGGACTGGAGCTTTCTTT. The encoded protein is CASRTLTFTGLRTGAFF.